This is a list of T cell receptor beta chains from one sample in a study of blood T cell repertoires in COVID-19. This table comes from immunoSEQ multiplex PCR, and its TCRdb copy is limited to in-frame clones, with some not included. The sample carries 300,000 to 400,000 clones, 88% recorded once. Sequenced material: PBMCs or T cells enriched from blood (not recorded which). The source is a woman between 18 and 30 years old who had recovered from COVID-19. CDR3s include the opening cysteine and the closing phenylalanine or tryptophan. A D gene is named only where the DNA matches it firmly. A row's size may be missing; if present it is once, few, many or a size class.

v_call	clone_size	d_call	j_call	cdr3_nt	cdr3_aa
TRBV5-6	.	TRBD1	TRBJ1-3	TGTGCCAGCAGCTCGACAGGGGGCCTTAATGGAAACACCATATATTTT	CASSSTGGLNGNTIYF
TRBV7-3	.	TRBD1	TRBJ1-3	TGTGCCAGCAGCCCTAACAGGGGGCCCGGAAACACCATATATTTT	CASSPNRGPGNTIYF
TRBV5-1	.	TRBD1	TRBJ1-2	TGCGCCAGCAGTCGGGACAGCAACTATGGCTACACCTTC	CASSRDSNYGYTF
TRBV7-8	few	TRBD1	TRBJ1-6	TGTGCCAGCAGCTTACCGGACAGGGCTAATTCACCCCTCCACTTT	CASSLPDRANSPLHF
TRBV28	.	TRBD1	TRBJ1-5	TGTGCCACCTCGGGACAGGTGGTGGGCGGCAATCAGCCCCAGCATTTT	CATSGQVVGGNQPQHF
TRBV7-9	.	.	TRBJ1-2	TGTGCCAGCAGCTTTTTCGGACAGCCCGCCTATGGCTACACCTTC	CASSFFGQPAYGYTF
TRBV7-2	.	.	TRBJ1-2	TGTGCCAGCAGCCCCAGCGGGGGGTTTAGTGACTATGGCTACACCTTC	CASSPSGGFSDYGYTF
TRBV5-1	.	TRBD1	TRBJ1-3	TGCGCCAGCAGCCCCCCCGGGACAGACCTCGGAAGGACCATATATTTT	CASSPPGTDLGRTIYF
TRBV7-7	.	.	TRBJ2-7	TGTGCTAGCAGCTTAGGCCGAGACTACGAGCAGTACTTC	CASSLGRDYEQYF
TRBV5-4	once	TRBD2	TRBJ2-1	TGTGCCAGCAGCTTTAGCGGGGATTACAATGAGCAGTTCTTC	CASSFSGDYNEQFF
TRBV5-1	.	TRBD2	TRBJ2-3	TGCGCCAGCAGTTCTAGCGGAACTAGCACAGATACGCAGTATTTT	CASSSSGTSTDTQYF
TRBV11-3	few	.	TRBJ2-7	TGTGCCAGCAGGGAAAGAGGTGGGGCCAACGAGCAGTACTTC	CASRERGGANEQYF
TRBV29-1	.	.	TRBJ1-1	TGCAGCGTTGGGGGGGTGAACACTGAAGCTTTCTTT	CSVGGVNTEAFF
TRBV28	.	.	TRBJ1-5	TGTGCCAGCAGTTTTTATAGGGGAAATCAGCCCCAGCATTTT	CASSFYRGNQPQHF
TRBV7-3	.	TRBD2	TRBJ2-5	TGTGCCAGCAGCCCAGGGGGACTAGCGGGGGGTGAGACCCAGTACTTC	CASSPGGLAGGETQYF
TRBV5-6	.	TRBD1	TRBJ2-6	TGTGCCAGCAGCACTGGGACAGGGGTTGGTGGGGCCAACGTCCTGACTTTC	CASSTGTGVGGANVLTF
TRBV6-1	once	TRBD1	TRBJ1-1	TGTGCCAGCAGTTCCCGGACAGGGGTGAACACTGAAGCTTTCTTT	CASSSRTGVNTEAFF
TRBV7-6	.	.	TRBJ2-1	TGTGCCAGCAGCCCACCGATGAGGGAGCAGTTCTTC	CASSPPMREQFF
TRBV11-1	few	TRBD1	TRBJ2-2	TGTGCCAGCAGCCGGGACAGGGGGCCGACCGGGGAGCTGTTTTTT	CASSRDRGPTGELFF
TRBV4-1	few	TRBD1	TRBJ1-2	TGCGCCAGCAGCCATCCCATGGACAGGATGTTGGGGTCTTATGGCTACACCTTC	CASSHPMDRMLGSYGYTF
TRBV5-8	.	.	TRBJ2-1	TGTGCCAGCACAAGGGGGTTCTCCTACAATGAGCAGTTCTTC	CASTRGFSYNEQFF
TRBV4-1	.	.	TRBJ1-6	TGCGCCAGCACCCTGTACCTCTCAGGGGTCAATTCACCCCTCCACTTT	CASTLYLSGVNSPLHF
TRBV7-9	.	.	TRBJ1-2	TGTGCCAGCAGCTTATGGGGCGCGGTTGGCTACACCTTC	CASSLWGAVGYTF
TRBV30	once	TRBD1	TRBJ1-4	TGTGCCTTCAAGGGCAGGGGGGAAAAACTGTTTTTT	CAFKGRGEKLFF
TRBV6-5	.	.	TRBJ1-5	TGTGCCAGCAGTTATAGGCAGGGGAATCAGCCCCAGCATTTT	CASSYRQGNQPQHF
TRBV12-3/TRBV12-4	once	.	TRBJ1-5	TGTGCCAGCAGTTTTGGGGGGGGTCAGCCCCAGCATTTT	CASSFGGGQPQHF
TRBV3-1/TRBV3-2	.	TRBD1	TRBJ1-5	TGTGCCAGCAGCCAAGGGGTTCAGGGGGCTCGTCAGCCCCAGCATTTT	CASSQGVQGARQPQHF
TRBV27	.	.	TRBJ1-4	TGTGCCAGCCAACAGGGTTTGTCCTTTAATGAAAAACTGTTTTTT	CASQQGLSFNEKLFF
TRBV27	.	TRBD1	TRBJ1-5	TGTGCCAGCAGTTTACAGGGGGCTCCTAAGCCCCAGCATTTT	CASSLQGAPKPQHF
TRBV5-5	.	.	TRBJ1-3	TGTGCCAGCAGCTTCGGGGTATGGGTCTCTGGAAACACCATATATTTT	CASSFGVWVSGNTIYF
TRBV18	once	TRBD2	TRBJ2-3	TGTGCCAGCTCGAAGACTAGCGGGGTCACAGATACGCAGTATTTT	CASSKTSGVTDTQYF
TRBV19	.	.	TRBJ2-5	TGTGCCAGTAGCCACCTGGGAGCGACCCAGTACTTC	CASSHLGATQYF
TRBV7-3	.	TRBD1	TRBJ1-1	TGTGCCAGCAGCCCCCTCCCCGGGACAGGGGGAAGGAACACTGAAGCTTTCTTT	CASSPLPGTGGRNTEAFF
TRBV7-2	.	TRBD1	TRBJ1-3	TGTGCCAGCAGCACCCGACAGGGAAGCTCTGGAAACACCATATATTTT	CASSTRQGSSGNTIYF
TRBV29-1	.	.	TRBJ2-4	TGCAGCGTTGAGGGGGGCAAAAACATTCAGTACTTC	CSVEGGKNIQYF
TRBV6-5	.	.	TRBJ2-7	TGTGCCAGCAGTTACTCGGTCAGGGCCCTCAGCGAGCAGTACTTC	CASSYSVRALSEQYF
TRBV28	once	TRBD2	TRBJ2-1	TGTGCCACGTTTGGGGCGGGGGGGCCACGGAATGAGCAGTTCTTC	CATFGAGGPRNEQFF
TRBV23-1	.	.	TRBJ1-1	TGCGCCAGCAGTCGCAGGGGAACAACGAACACTGAAGCTTTCTTT	CASSRRGTTNTEAFF